A single T cell receptor (beta chain) is shown here with its context. These data are taken from a study of blood T cells in healthy people across ages. The second PCR ran roughly 6 to 11 cycles with a sample-barcoded 5' primer and J-beta primers. MiXCR, applied by TCRdb to the 5' RACE reads, yields one record per CDR3 protein. The sample includes roughly 1.7 million distinct CDR3 sequences, about 35% of them seen just once. The source of this sequence is a woman aged 25 to 39 in good health. The sample consisted of blood.

The CDR3 protein is CASSFPPLDRLGDTEAFF. The CDR3 DNA sequence: TGTGCCAGCAGCTTCCCGCCTCTGGACAGGCTGGGGGACACTGAAGCTTTCTTT. The chain carries TRBV5-5 and TRBJ1-1, with 7 bases that match TRBD1. The CDR3 contains 18 residues. Germline loops: CDR1 SGHKS, CDR2 YYEKEE (reference sequence). J lost 3 bases, V lost 2 bases, and 16 bases had no gene match.